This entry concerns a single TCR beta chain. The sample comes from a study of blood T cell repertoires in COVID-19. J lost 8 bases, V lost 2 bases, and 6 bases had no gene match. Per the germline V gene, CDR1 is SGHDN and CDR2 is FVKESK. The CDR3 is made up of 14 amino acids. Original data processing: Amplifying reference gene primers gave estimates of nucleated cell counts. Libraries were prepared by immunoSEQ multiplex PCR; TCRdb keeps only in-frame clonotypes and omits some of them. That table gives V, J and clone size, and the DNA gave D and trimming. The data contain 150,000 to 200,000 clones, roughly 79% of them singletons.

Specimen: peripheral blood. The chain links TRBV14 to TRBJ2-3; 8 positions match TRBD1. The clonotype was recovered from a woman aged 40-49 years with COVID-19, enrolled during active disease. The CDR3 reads CASSQIRTGGTQYF. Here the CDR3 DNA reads TGTGCCAGCAGCCAAATCCGTACAGGGGGTACGCAGTATTTT.